This TCR beta chain was sequenced during a study of OX40 agonist ivuxolimab in advanced cancers. Study at large: Ivuxolimab is an agonistic anti-OX40 (CD134) antibody, and patients were treated with it. Prior therapy, whether anti-PD-1, anti-PD-L1 or anti-CTLA-4, was allowed, and roughly 40% had some.

The CDR3 has 16 amino acids. J was trimmed by 0 bases and V by 4 bases; bases with no gene match: 3. Germline lookup yields CDR1 SGHRS and CDR2 YFSETQ. Sequencing used immunoSEQ multiplex PCR; TCRdb keeps in-frame clones, though not all of them. The profile shows about 28,000 clones, 81% of them singletons. This TCR came from an adult with an advanced solid tumor such as melanoma, head and neck, liver or kidney cancer. This chain links TRBV5-1 with TRBJ2-1; 11 nucleotides agree with TRBD2. Source: CD4+ or CD8+ T cells sorted from blood, taken in a trial of the OX40 agonist ivuxolimab. Here the CDR3 reads CASSQTSGISYNEQFF. The DNA of the CDR3 is TGCGCCAGCAGCCAGACTAGCGGGATCTCCTACAATGAGCAGTTCTTC.